This TCR beta chain came from a study of T cell repertoires in cytomegalovirus infection. Points from the study as a whole: Summed frequency of shared TCR beta families picked out CMV carriers who also had the relevant HLA.

A note on this clonotype: Its specificity is unknown.

TCRdb redid the calling of the reads with MiXCR, one entry per CDR3 protein. Among about 470,000 distinct CDR3 sequences listed, about 42% were seen once. V was pared by 4 bases and J by 2 bases, with 7 bases of the junction left unmatched. Germline V gene data show CDR1 as LNHDA and CDR2 as SQIVND (reference sequence). CDR3 length equals 15 residues. The chain employs TRBV19 and TRBJ2-5, with 7 bases identical to TRBD2. This receptor was identified in a human donor in good health (CMV status not recorded). Some clones in this sample may be carry-over from other donors' samples. The sequencing here drew on cultured PBMCs, taken from culture after CMV antigen stimulation. This chain's CDR3 is CASSSLGLGQETQYF. The CDR3 nucleotides read TGTGCCAGTAGTAGCTTAGGACTAGGGCAAGAGACCCAGTACTTC. The variable domain in full, with the rest retrieved from reference TRBV19 and TRBJ2-5, is DGGITQSPKYLFRKEGQNVTLSCEQNLNHDAMYWYRQDPGQGLRLIYYSQIVNDFQKGDIAEGYSVSREKKESFPLTVTSAQKNPTAFYLCASSSLGLGQETQYFGPGTRLLVL.